This TCR beta chain appears in the sequencing data of a study of blood T cell repertoires in COVID-19. The germline V gene has CDR1 MDHEN and CDR2 SYDVKM. V lost 2 bases and J lost 1, with 5 bases in between. This CDR3 comprises 13 residues. The table came from immunoSEQ multiplex PCR; TCRdb's copy has only in-frame clones and leaves some out. The table shows around 150,000 clones, with roughly 79% occurring only once. The sequenced sample was peripheral blood. The sequence came from a woman aged 55 to 70 with active or convalescent COVID-19. The chain is built from TRBV28 and TRBJ2-5; no firm D call. In DNA, the CDR3 is TGTGCCAGCAGTTTAGGCAGCCAAGAGACCCAGTACTTC. As protein: CASSLGSQETQYF.